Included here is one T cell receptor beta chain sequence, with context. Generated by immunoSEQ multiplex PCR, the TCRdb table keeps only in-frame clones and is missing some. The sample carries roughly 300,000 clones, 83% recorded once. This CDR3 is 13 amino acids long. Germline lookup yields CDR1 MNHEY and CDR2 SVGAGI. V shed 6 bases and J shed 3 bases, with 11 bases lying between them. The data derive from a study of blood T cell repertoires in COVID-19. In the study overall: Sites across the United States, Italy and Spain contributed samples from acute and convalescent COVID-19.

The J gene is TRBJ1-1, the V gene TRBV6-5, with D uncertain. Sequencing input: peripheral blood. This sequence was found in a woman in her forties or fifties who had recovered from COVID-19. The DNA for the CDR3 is TGTGCCAGCAGGGCTTACGGGGACACTGAAGCTTTCTTT. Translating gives CASRAYGDTEAFF.